This T cell receptor (beta chain) came from a study of cytomegalovirus exposure and HLA in healthy donors. A remark on this clone: The antigen remains unidentified.

The CDR3 totals 14 residues. Per the germline V gene, CDR1 is KGHSH and CDR2 is LQKENI. Between the trimmed V and J ends, which lost 0 bases and 2 bases, there was a span of 8 bases. Study-wide results and limits: Available immune exposure information covered CMV serostatus only.

Primers for the PCR totalled 60 Vbeta and 13 Jbeta. The assay was immunoSEQ multiplex PCR, and TCRdb's table has in-frame clones only and misses some. The sample shows some 150,000 clones, roughly 81% of them seen only once. V usage is TRBV18 and J usage is TRBJ2-7; the D gene is possibly TRBD1 (5 bases). The specimen was PBMCs. The receptor was isolated from a woman aged 45-65 years in good health and CMV-seronegative. CDR3 in amino acids: CASSPPGAPYEQYF. The CDR3 coding sequence is TGTGCCAGCTCACCACCAGGGGCCCCCTACGAGCAGTACTTC.